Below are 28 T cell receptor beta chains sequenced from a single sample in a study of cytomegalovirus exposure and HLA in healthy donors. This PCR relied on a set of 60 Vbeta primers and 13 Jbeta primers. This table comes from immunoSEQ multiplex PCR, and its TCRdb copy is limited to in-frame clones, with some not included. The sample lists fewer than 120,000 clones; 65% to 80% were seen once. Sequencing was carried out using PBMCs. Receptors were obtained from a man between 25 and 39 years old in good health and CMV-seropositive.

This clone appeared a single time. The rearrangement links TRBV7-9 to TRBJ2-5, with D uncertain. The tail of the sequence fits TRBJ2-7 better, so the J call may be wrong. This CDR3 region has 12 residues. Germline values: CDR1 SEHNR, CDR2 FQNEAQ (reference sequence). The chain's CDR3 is CASSLSSYEQYF. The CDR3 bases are TGTGCCAGCAGCTTATCGTCCTACGAGCAGTACTTC.

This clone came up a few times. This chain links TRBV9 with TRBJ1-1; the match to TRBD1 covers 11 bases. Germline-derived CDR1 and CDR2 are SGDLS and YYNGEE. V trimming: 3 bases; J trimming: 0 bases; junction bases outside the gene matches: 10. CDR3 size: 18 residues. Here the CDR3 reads CASSARTGGSELNTEAFF. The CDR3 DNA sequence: TGTGCCAGCAGCGCTAGGACAGGGGGCTCAGAACTGAACACTGAAGCTTTCTTT. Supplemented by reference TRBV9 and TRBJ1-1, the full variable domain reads DSGVTQTPKHLITATGQRVTLRCSPRSGDLSVYWYQQSLDQGLQFLIQYYNGEERAKGNILERFSAQQFPDLHSELNLSSLELGDSALYFCASSARTGGSELNTEAFFGQGTRLTVV.

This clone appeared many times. This chain's CDR3 is CASSPHRQGNQPQHF. CDR3 nucleotides: TGTGCCAGTAGTCCGCATCGACAGGGCAATCAGCCCCAGCATTTT. The chain links TRBV19 to TRBJ1-5; maybe TRBD1 (6 bases). The germline CDR1 and CDR2 sequences are LNHDA and SQIVND (reference sequence). CDR3 length: 15 amino acids. V was trimmed by 5 bases and J by 2 bases, leaving 13 bases between them.

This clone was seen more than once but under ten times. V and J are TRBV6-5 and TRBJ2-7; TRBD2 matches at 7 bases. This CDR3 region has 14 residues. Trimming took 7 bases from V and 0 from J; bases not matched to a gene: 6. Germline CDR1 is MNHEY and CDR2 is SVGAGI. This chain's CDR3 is CASMGRGSSYEQYF. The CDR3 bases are TGTGCCAGCATGGGGCGGGGGAGCTCCTACGAGCAGTACTTC.

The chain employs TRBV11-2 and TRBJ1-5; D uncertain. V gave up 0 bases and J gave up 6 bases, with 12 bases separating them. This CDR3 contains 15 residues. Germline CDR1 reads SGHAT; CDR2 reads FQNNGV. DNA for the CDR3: TGTGCCAGCAGCTTAGATCGCAGTTCAGGTCAGCCCCAGCATTTT. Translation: CASSLDRSSGQPQHF.

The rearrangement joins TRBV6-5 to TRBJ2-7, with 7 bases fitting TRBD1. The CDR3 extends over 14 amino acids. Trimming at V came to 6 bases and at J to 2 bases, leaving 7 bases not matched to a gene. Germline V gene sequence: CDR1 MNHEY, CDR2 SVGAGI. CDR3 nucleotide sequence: TGTGCCAGCAGGGTGACAGGGTCCCCCTACGAGCAGTACTTC. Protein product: CASRVTGSPYEQYF.

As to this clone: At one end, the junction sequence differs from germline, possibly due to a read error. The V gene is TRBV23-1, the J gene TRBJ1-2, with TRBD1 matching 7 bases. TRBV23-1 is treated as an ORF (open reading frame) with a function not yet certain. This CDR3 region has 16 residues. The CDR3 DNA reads TGCGCCAGCAGCCAATGGCAGGGGGGAACTAACTATGGCTACACCTTC. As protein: CASSQWQGGTNYGYTF.

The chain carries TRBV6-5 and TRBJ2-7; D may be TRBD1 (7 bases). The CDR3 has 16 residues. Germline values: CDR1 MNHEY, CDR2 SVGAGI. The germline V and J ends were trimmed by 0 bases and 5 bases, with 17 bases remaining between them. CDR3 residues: CASSYSNRGTAHEQYF. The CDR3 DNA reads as TGTGCCAGCAGTTACTCGAATCGGGGGACAGCCCACGAGCAGTACTTC.

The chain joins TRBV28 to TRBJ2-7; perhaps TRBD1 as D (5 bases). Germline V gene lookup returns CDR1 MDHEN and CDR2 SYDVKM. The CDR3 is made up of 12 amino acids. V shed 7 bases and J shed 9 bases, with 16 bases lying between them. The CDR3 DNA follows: TGTGCCAGCACCGACAGATCCTTGGGGCAGTACTTC. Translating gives CASTDRSLGQYF.

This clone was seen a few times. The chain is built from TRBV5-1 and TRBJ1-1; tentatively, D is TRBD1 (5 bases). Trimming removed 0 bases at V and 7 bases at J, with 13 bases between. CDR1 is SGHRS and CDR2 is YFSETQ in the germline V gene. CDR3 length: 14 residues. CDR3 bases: TGCGCCAGCAGCTTGGACCCAGACAGAGTTGAAGCTTTCTTT. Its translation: CASSLDPDRVEAFF.

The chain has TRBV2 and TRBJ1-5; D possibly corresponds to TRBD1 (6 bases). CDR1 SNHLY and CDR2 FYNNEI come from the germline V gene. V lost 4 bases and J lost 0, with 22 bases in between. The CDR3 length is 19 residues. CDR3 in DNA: TGTGCCAGCAGTGTAGGTCAGGGCAGGGGCGCTTATAGCAATCAGCCCCAGCATTTT. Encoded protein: CASSVGQGRGAYSNQPQHF.

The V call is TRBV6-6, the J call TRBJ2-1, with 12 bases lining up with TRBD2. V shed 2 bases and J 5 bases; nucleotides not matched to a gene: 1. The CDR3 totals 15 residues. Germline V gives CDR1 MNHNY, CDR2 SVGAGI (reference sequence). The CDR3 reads CASSYPSGGDNEQFF. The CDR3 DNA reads TGTGCCAGCAGTTACCCTAGCGGGGGGGACAATGAGCAGTTCTTC.

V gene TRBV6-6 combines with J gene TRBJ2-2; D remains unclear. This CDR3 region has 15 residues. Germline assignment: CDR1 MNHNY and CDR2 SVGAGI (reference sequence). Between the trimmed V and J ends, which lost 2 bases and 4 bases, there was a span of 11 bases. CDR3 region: CASSYPPPGTGELFF. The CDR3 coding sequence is TGTGCCAGCAGTTACCCCCCCCCGGGCACCGGGGAGCTGTTTTTT.

Here the CDR3 reads CASSPQRGGNEQFF. Written as DNA, the CDR3 is TGTGCCAGCAGTCCCCAAAGGGGGGGGAATGAGCAGTTCTTC. V is TRBV6-6 and J is TRBJ2-1, with D tentatively TRBD2 (7 bases). V was shortened by 5 bases and J by 7 bases, with 15 bases between the two germline ends. CDR3 size: 14 residues. Germline V gene sequence: CDR1 MNHNY, CDR2 SVGAGI (reference sequence).

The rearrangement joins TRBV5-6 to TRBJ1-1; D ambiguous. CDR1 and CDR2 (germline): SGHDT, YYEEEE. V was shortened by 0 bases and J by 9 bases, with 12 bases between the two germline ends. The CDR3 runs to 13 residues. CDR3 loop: CASSLAIPGKAFF. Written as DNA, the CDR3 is TGTGCCAGCAGCTTGGCTATCCCAGGTAAAGCTTTCTTT.

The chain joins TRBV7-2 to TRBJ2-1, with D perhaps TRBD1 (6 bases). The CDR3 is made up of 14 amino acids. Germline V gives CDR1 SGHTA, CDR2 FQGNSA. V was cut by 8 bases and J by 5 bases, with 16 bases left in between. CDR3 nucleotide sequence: TGTGCCAGCCTTGAGGGGGTTGAAGACAATGAGCAGTTCTTC. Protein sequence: CASLEGVEDNEQFF.

In DNA form, the CDR3 reads TGTGCCAGCCTGGGAGGCCAAAATCAGCCCCAGCATTTT. Its protein product is CASLGGQNQPQHF. The rearrangement joins TRBV2 to TRBJ1-5; no reliable D call. The CDR3 extends over 13 amino acids. Trimming pared 8 bases from V and 4 bases from J, leaving 12 bases between. CDR1 is SNHLY and CDR2 is FYNNEI in the germline V gene.

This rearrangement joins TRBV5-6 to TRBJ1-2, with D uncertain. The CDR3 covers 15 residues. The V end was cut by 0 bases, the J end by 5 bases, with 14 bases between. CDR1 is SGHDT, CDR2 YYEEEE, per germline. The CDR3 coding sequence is TGTGCCAGCAGCTTGGCCCGTGAGATGAGATATGGCTACACCTTC. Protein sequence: CASSLAREMRYGYTF. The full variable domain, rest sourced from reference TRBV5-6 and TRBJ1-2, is DAGVTQSPTHLIKTRGQQVTLRCSPKSGHDTVSWYQQALGQGPQFIFQYYEEEERQRGNFPDRFSGHQFPNYSSELNVNALLLGDSALYLCASSLAREMRYGYTFGSGTRLTVV.

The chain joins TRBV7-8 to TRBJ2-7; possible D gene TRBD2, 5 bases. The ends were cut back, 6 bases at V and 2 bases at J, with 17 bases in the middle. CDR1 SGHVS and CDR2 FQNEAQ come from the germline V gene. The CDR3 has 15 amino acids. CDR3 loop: CASSPEPGIAYEQYF. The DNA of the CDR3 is TGTGCCAGCAGTCCTGAGCCGGGAATTGCCTACGAGCAGTACTTC.

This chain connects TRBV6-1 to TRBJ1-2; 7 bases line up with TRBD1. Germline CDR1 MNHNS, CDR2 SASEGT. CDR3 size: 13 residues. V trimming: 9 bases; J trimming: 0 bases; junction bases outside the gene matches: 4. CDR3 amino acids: CARDREANYGYTF. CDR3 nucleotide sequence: TGTGCCAGAGACAGGGAGGCTAACTATGGCTACACCTTC.

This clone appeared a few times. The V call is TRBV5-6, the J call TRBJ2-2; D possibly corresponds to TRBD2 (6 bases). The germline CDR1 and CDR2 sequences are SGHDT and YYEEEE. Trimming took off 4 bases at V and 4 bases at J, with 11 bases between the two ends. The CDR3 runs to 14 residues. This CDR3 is CASSPGLTTGELFF. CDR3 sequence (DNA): TGTGCCAGCAGCCCGGGACTTACCACCGGGGAGCTGTTTTTT.

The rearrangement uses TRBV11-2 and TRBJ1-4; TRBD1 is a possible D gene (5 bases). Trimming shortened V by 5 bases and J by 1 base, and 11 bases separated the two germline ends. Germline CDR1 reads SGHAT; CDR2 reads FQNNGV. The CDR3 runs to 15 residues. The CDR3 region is CASSLTGGTNEKLFF. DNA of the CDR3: TGTGCCAGCAGCCTGACGGGGGGAACTAATGAAAAACTGTTTTTT.

CDR3 sequence: CASSGGTGGTNEKLFF. The CDR3 DNA reads TGTGCCAGCAGCGGGGGGACGGGAGGAACTAATGAAAAACTGTTTTTT. J is TRBJ1-4 and V is TRBV7-9; tentatively, D is TRBD1 (5 bases). Trimming took off 5 bases at V and 1 base at J, with 14 bases between the two ends. The CDR3 covers 16 residues. CDR1 SEHNR and CDR2 FQNEAQ come from the germline V gene (reference sequence).

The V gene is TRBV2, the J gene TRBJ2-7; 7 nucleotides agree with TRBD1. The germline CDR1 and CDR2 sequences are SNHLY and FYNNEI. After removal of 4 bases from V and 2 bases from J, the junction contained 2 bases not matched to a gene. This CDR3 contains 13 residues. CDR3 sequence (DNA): TGTGCCAGCAGTGCGGGACAGACCTACGAGCAGTACTTC. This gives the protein CASSAGQTYEQYF.

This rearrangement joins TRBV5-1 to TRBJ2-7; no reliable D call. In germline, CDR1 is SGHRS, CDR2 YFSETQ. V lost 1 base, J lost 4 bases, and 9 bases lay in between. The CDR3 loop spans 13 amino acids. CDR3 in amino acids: CASSLSTEYEQYF. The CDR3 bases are TGCGCCAGCAGCTTGTCAACCGAGTACGAGCAGTACTTC.

DNA of the CDR3: TGTGCCAGCTCAGCGTTCCCAACTAGCGGAGTGGAAGATACGCAGTATTTT. This sequence encodes CASSAFPTSGVEDTQYF. The chain is built from TRBV18 and TRBJ2-3; 8 bases fit TRBD2. V dropped 5 bases and J dropped 5; count of bases not matched to a gene: 15. Per the germline V gene, CDR1 is KGHSH and CDR2 is LQKENI. The CDR3 is made up of 17 amino acids.

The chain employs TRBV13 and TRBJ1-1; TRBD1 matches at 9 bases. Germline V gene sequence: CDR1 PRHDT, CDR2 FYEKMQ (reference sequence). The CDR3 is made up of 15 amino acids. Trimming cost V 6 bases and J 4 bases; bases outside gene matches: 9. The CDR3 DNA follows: TGTGCCAGCAGGAATATACAGGGGGCGCCCACTGAAGCTTTCTTT. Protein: CASRNIQGAPTEAFF.

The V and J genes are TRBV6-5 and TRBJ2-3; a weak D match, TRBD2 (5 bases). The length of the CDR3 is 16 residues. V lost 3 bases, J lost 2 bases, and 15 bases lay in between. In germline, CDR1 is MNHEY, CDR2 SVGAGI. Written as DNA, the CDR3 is TGTGCCAGCAGTTATGACGCGGGCCATACCACAGATACGCAGTATTTT. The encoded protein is CASSYDAGHTTDTQYF.